This TCR beta chain was recorded in a study of T-cell memory formation after mild COVID-19. About the study: TCR clusters mostly belonged to single donors. Findings and limits, study-wide: Pre-infection memory contained some responding clones, which suggested that cross-reactive memory had joined. Of the contracting clones, CD4+ ones lay mainly in CM and EM, and CD8+ ones in EMRA.

In germline, CDR1 is MGHDK, CDR2 SYGVNS. CDR3 length: 14 amino acids. V was cut by 3 bases and J by 8 bases, with 16 bases left in between. In regard to this clonotype: What it binds is unknown.

One entry per CDR3 protein results from TCRdb running MiXCR on the 5' RACE reads. The data show hundreds of thousands of distinct CDR3 sequences, about a sixth seen once. The chain uses TRBV25-1 and TRBJ1-2, with D uncertain. The sequence was obtained from a man between 18 and 35 years old who had mild COVID-19 (a few samples of this study predate the infection). Cell type and time point are not known. The specimen was PBMCs or a T cell subset sorted from them (not recorded which). CDR3 DNA: TGTGCCAGCAGTGAGCCCTGGCAGACGCAGGGCTACACCTTC. It encodes CASSEPWQTQGYTF.